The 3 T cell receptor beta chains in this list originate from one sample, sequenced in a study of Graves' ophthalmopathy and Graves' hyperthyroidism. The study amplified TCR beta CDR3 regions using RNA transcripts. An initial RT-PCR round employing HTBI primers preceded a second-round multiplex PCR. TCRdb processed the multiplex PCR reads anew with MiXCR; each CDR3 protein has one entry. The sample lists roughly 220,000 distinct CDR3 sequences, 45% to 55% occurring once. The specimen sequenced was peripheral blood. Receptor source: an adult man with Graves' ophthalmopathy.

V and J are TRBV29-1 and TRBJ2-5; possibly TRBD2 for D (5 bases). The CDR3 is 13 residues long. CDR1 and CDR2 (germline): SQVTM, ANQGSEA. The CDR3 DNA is TGCGCCAGCAGCCGGGCGGGCCAGGAGACCCAGTACTTC. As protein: CASSRAGQETQYF.

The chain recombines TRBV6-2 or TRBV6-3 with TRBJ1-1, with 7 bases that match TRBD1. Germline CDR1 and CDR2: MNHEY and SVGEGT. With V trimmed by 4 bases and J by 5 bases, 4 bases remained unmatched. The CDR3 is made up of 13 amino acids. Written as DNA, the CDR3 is TGTGCCAGCAGTTTTTGGGACAGTACTGAAGCTTTCTTT. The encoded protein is CASSFWDSTEAFF.

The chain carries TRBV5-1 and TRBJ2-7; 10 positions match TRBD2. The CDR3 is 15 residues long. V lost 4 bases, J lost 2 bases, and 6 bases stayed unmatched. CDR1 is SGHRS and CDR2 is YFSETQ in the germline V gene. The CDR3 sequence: CASSGEGLAAYEQYF. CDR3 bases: TGCGCCAGCAGCGGGGAAGGACTAGCGGCCTACGAGCAGTACTTC.